The rows below give T cell receptor beta chains drawn from one sample of a study of blood T cell repertoires in COVID-19. The assay was immunoSEQ multiplex PCR, and TCRdb's table has in-frame clones only and misses some. This sample has about 120,000 clones, with around 80% found just once. The sample taken for sequencing was peripheral blood. These receptors all stem from a woman in her seventies with acute or convalescent COVID-19. CDR3s include the opening cysteine and the closing phenylalanine or tryptophan. Each record gives: V gene, J gene, clone size, D gene, CDR3 protein, CDR3 DNA. D genes are given only for firm matches. Some rows have no size entry. The others give once, few or many, or a class for an expanded clone.

V gene: TRBV10-3
J gene: TRBJ1-1
clone size: .
D gene: .
CDR3 protein: CAISGGSGTEAFF
CDR3 DNA: TGTGCCATCAGTGGAGGGTCCGGGACTGAAGCTTTCTTT

V gene: TRBV5-4
J gene: TRBJ2-1
clone size: .
D gene: TRBD2
CDR3 protein: CASSPRTSGSGEQFF
CDR3 DNA: TGTGCCAGCAGCCCACGGACTAGCGGGAGTGGGGAGCAGTTCTTC

V gene: TRBV24-1
J gene: TRBJ1-3
clone size: .
D gene: TRBD1
CDR3 protein: CATSDPDRGDGNTIYF
CDR3 DNA: TGTGCCACCAGTGATCCGGACAGGGGGGATGGAAACACCATATATTTT

V gene: TRBV30
J gene: TRBJ1-2
clone size: .
D gene: .
CDR3 protein: CAWATGYKDGYTF
CDR3 DNA: TGTGCCTGGGCAACAGGGTACAAGGATGGCTACACCTTC

V gene: TRBV5-1
J gene: TRBJ2-7
clone size: few
D gene: .
CDR3 protein: CASSSSGVGPYEQYF
CDR3 DNA: TGCGCCAGCAGCTCCTCGGGGGTTGGGCCCTACGAGCAGTACTTC

V gene: TRBV27
J gene: TRBJ1-1
clone size: few
D gene: .
CDR3 protein: CASSFRGSNTEAFF
CDR3 DNA: TGTGCCAGCAGTTTCCGGGGGTCGAACACTGAAGCTTTCTTT

V gene: TRBV6-4
J gene: TRBJ2-7
clone size: .
D gene: TRBD1
CDR3 protein: CAGPGQGAEQYF
CDR3 DNA: TGTGCCGGACCGGGACAGGGGGCCGAGCAGTACTTC

V gene: TRBV2
J gene: TRBJ1-6
clone size: .
D gene: .
CDR3 protein: CASSLGANNSPLHF
CDR3 DNA: TGTGCCAGCAGCCTGGGGGCCAATAATTCACCCCTCCACTTT

V gene: TRBV2
J gene: TRBJ1-5
clone size: .
D gene: TRBD1
CDR3 protein: CASRPDRDHQPQHF
CDR3 DNA: TGTGCCAGCCGCCCGGACAGGGACCATCAGCCCCAGCATTTT

V gene: TRBV5-1
J gene: TRBJ1-4
clone size: .
D gene: TRBD1
CDR3 protein: CASSPGTGWQGEEKLFF
CDR3 DNA: TGCGCCAGCAGCCCGGGGACAGGGTGGCAGGGGGAGGAAAAACTGTTTTTT

V gene: TRBV6-4
J gene: TRBJ2-7
clone size: .
D gene: TRBD1
CDR3 protein: CASSDSGTGGFQQYF
CDR3 DNA: TGTGCCAGCAGTGACTCGGGGACAGGGGGCTTTCAGCAGTACTTC

V gene: TRBV28
J gene: TRBJ2-2
clone size: .
D gene: TRBD1
CDR3 protein: CASRTGGLNTGELFF
CDR3 DNA: TGTGCCAGCAGAACAGGGGGCCTGAACACCGGGGAGCTGTTTTTT

V gene: TRBV10-3
J gene: TRBJ2-7
clone size: .
D gene: .
CDR3 protein: CAISPDRYEQYF
CDR3 DNA: TGTGCCATCAGCCCCGACAGATACGAGCAGTACTTC